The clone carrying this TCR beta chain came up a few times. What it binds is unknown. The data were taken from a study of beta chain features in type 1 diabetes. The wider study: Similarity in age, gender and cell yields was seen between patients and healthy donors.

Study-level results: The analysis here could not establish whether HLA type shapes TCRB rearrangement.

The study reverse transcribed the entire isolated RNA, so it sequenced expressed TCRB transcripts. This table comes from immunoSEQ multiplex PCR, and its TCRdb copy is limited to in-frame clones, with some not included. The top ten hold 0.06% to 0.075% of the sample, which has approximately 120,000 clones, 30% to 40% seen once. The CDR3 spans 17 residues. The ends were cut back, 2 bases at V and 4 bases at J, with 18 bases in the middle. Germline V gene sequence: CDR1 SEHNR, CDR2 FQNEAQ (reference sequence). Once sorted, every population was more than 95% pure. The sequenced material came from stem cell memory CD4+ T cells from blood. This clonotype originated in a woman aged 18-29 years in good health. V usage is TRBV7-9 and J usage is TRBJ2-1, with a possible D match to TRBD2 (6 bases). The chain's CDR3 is CASSLNVEGPIYNEQFF. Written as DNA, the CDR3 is TGTGCCAGCAGCTTAAATGTGGAGGGGCCTATATACAATGAGCAGTTCTTC.